The source of this T cell receptor beta chain is a study of PD-1 blockade in mismatch repair-deficient tumors. Study-level background: Enrolled about 2013-2017, patients had progressing, pretreated mismatch repair-deficient cancers of over nine types.

Measured with immunoSEQ multiplex PCR; TCRdb has only the in-frame clones, and not every one. The sample lists some 50,000 clones, roughly 82% occurring once. All patients were mismatch repair deficient, assessed by either PCR or immunohistochemistry. TCR sequencing covered a few patients who responded to pembrolizumab. The CDR3 is 16 residues long. V was cut by 0 bases and J by 0 bases, with 10 bases left in between. Germline values: CDR1 SGHDT, CDR2 YYEEEE. The V call is TRBV5-6, the J call TRBJ1-3; D is uncertain. The sequences come from PBMCs, collected before pembrolizumab treatment. This clonotype originated in an adult with mismatch repair-deficient cancer. The CDR3 nucleotides are TGTGCCAGCAGCTTGGGGCTGGCCTACTCTGGAAACACCATATATTTT. This sequence encodes CASSLGLAYSGNTIYF.